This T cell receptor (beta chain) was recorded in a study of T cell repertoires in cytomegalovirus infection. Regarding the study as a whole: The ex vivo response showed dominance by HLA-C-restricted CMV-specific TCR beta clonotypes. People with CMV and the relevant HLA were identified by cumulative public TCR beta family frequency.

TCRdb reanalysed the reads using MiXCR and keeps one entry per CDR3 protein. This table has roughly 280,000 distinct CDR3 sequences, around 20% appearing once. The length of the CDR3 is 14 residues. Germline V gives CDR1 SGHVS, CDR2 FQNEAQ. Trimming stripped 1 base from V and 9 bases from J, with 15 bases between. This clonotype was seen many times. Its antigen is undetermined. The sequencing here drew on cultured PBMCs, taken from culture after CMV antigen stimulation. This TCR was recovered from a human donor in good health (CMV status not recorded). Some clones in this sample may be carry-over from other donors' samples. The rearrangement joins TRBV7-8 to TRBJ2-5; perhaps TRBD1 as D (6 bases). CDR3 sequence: CASSLGGVPGAQYF. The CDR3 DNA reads TGTGCCAGCAGCTTAGGAGGGGTTCCAGGGGCCCAGTACTTC.